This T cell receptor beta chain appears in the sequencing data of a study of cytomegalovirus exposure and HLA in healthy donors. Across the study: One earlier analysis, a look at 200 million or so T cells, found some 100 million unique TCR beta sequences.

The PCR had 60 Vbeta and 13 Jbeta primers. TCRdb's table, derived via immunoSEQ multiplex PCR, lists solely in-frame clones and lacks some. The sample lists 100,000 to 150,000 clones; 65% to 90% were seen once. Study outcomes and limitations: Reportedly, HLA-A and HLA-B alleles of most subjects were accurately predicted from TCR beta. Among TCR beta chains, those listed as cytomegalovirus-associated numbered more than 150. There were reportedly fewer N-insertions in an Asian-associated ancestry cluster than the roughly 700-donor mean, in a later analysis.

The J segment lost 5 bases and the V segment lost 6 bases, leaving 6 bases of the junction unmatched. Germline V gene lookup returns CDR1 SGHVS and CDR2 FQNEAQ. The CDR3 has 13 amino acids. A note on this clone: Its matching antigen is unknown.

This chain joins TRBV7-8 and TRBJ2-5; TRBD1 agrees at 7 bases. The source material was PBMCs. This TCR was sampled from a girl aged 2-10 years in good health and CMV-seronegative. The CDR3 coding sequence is TGTGCCAGCAGACTTAGGGGGCGGGAGACCCAGTACTTC. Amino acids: CASRLRGRETQYF.